The next 22 T cell receptor beta chains were all read from a single sample in a study of response to subunit inactivated influenza vaccine. TCRdb independently ran MiXCR on the RT-PCR reads; one entry per CDR3 protein. Among about 570,000 distinct CDR3 sequences listed, over 9% were seen once. In addition, the sample was reused for a study of T cells expressing NK-cell markers. That publication notes: Template switching by 5'RACE with UMIs generated the TCR beta cDNA.

The sample consisted of PBMCs from blood, taken on the day of vaccination. The receptors here all came from a man aged 50-59 years who received an inactivated influenza vaccine.

The chain uses TRBV5-1 and TRBJ2-6, with D possibly being TRBD1 (6 bases). From germline, CDR1 is SGHRS and CDR2 YFSETQ. CDR3 size: 16 residues. Trimming stripped 1 base from V and 2 bases from J, with 10 bases between. CDR3 amino acids: CASSLRNRAGANVLTF. In DNA form, the CDR3 reads TGCGCCAGCAGCTTGCGGAACAGGGCTGGGGCCAACGTCCTGACTTTC.

This chain connects TRBV28 to TRBJ2-3; TRBD1 aligns across 8 bases. CDR1 and CDR2 (germline): MDHEN, SYDVKM. With 8 bases clipped from V and 4 bases from J, the junction kept 8 bases outside the gene matches. The CDR3 totals 14 residues. The CDR3 spells CASANRGISDTQYF. CDR3 sequence (DNA): TGTGCCAGCGCTAACAGGGGGATTTCAGATACGCAGTATTTT.

The V gene is TRBV6-5, the J gene TRBJ2-7; 9 bases agree with TRBD2. Trimming cost V 6 bases and J 10 bases; bases outside gene matches: 7. This CDR3 contains 12 residues. Germline CDR1 reads MNHEY; CDR2 reads SVGAGI. The CDR3 sequence: CASRPAGGEQYF. The DNA of the CDR3 is TGTGCCAGCAGACCAGCGGGAGGAGAACAGTACTTC.

This clonotype was observed a few times. The rearrangement joins TRBV9 to TRBJ2-2, with TRBD2 matching over 9 bases. Germline trimming cut 0 bases from V and 3 bases from J; bases unmatched to any gene: 6. The V gene's germline CDR1 is SGDLS and CDR2 YYNGEE. CDR3 length: 17 residues. CDR3 sequence: CASSVEASGIYTGELFF. The CDR3, as DNA: TGTGCCAGCAGCGTAGAGGCTAGCGGGATCTACACCGGGGAGCTGTTTTTT.

The chain employs TRBV7-9 and TRBJ2-5, with no clear D. V lost 3 bases to trimming and J lost 5 bases, with 13 bases between them. Germline loops: CDR1 SEHNR, CDR2 FQNEAQ (reference sequence). The length of the CDR3 is 14 residues. DNA of the CDR3: TGTGCCAGCAGCTTTGGAGTAACTGGCGAGACCCAGTACTTC. Amino acids: CASSFGVTGETQYF.

The chain couples TRBV12-3 or TRBV12-4 to TRBJ2-7; D is possibly TRBD1 or TRBD2 (5 bases each). Trimming pared 6 bases from V and 2 bases from J, leaving 14 bases between. The CDR3 sequence is 14 residues long. The CDR3 region has the DNA TGTGCCAGCAGCCCACCGGGACGGCCCTACGAGCAGTACTTC. Its translation: CASSPPGRPYEQYF.

The V and J genes are TRBV7-2 and TRBJ2-5; D perhaps matches TRBD2 (6 bases). V was cut by 4 bases and J by 10 bases, with 10 bases left in between. The CDR3 runs to 11 residues. Germline CDR1 SGHTA, CDR2 FQGNSA. The CDR3 region has the DNA TGTGCCAGCAGCTATGGGGGGATCCAGTACTTC. It is translated as CASSYGGIQYF. Together with reference TRBV7-2 and TRBJ2-5, the CDR3 gives the full variable domain: GAGVSQSPSNKVTEKGKDVELRCDPISGHTALYWYRQSLGQGLEFLIYFQGNSAPDKSGLPSDRFSAERTGGSVSTLTIQRTQQEDSAVYLCASSYGGIQYFGPGTRLLVL.

The chain combines TRBV7-2 with TRBJ2-2, with D perhaps TRBD2 (5 bases). CDR1 SGHTA and CDR2 FQGNSA come from the germline V gene. The length of the CDR3 is 14 residues. Trimming removed 4 bases at V and 7 bases at J, with 13 bases between. The CDR3 nucleotides read TGTGCCAGCAGCTCCCAACCCCGGGGCGGGGAGCTGTTTTTT. Its protein is CASSSQPRGGELFF.

This clonotype was seen a handful of times. This chain connects TRBV12-3 or TRBV12-4 to TRBJ2-2; D might be TRBD1 (7 bases). The CDR3 contains 16 residues. V shed 5 bases and J shed 0 bases, with 13 bases lying between them. The CDR3 loop is CASSRAGGPNTGELFF. The CDR3 DNA is TGTGCCAGCAGTCGCGCAGGGGGGCCGAACACCGGGGAGCTGTTTTTT.

The chain couples TRBV7-2 to TRBJ2-1; TRBD2 matches 8 bases. Unmatched junction bases numbered 12, after V lost 10 bases and J lost 4 bases. The CDR3 contains 15 residues. Germline CDR1 SGHTA, CDR2 FQGNSA. CDR3 sequence: CATGRGGFSYNEQFF. The CDR3 DNA reads as TGTGCCACGGGTCGGGGGGGCTTTTCGTACAATGAGCAGTTCTTC.

In this sample, this clonotype turned up a few times. V usage is TRBV6-2 or TRBV6-3 and J usage is TRBJ1-5; D unresolved. CDR3 size: 16 residues. Germline CDR1 is MNHEY and CDR2 is SVGEGT. V was trimmed by 2 bases and J by 5 bases, leaving 16 bases between them. The CDR3 region is CASSYPHDPADQPQHF. In DNA, the CDR3 is TGTGCCAGCAGTTACCCACACGACCCGGCGGATCAGCCCCAGCATTTT.

This clonotype was observed many times. This chain's CDR3 is CSVPRDIDALNNEQFF. The CDR3 nucleotides read TGCAGCGTGCCCCGGGACATTGACGCGCTTAATAATGAGCAGTTCTTC. The genes are TRBV29-1 and TRBJ2-1; D might be TRBD1 (6 bases). Looked up from germline, CDR1 is SQVTM and CDR2 is ANQGSEA. The CDR3 spans 16 residues. V was cut by 6 bases and J by 7 bases, with 25 bases left in between.

This clonotype was seen many times. This chain joins TRBV7-9 and TRBJ2-3, with D possibly TRBD2 on 5 matching bases. The CDR3 spans 16 residues. Germline lookup yields CDR1 SEHNR and CDR2 FQNEAQ (reference sequence). Trimming took off 1 base at V and 4 bases at J, with 15 bases between the two ends. This chain's CDR3 is CASSLEGFGDADTQYF. In DNA, the CDR3 is TGTGCCAGCAGCTTAGAGGGTTTCGGGGATGCAGATACGCAGTATTTT.

V is TRBV7-8 and J is TRBJ2-7; a weak D match, TRBD2 (6 bases). CDR3 length equals 17 residues. V was clipped by 0 bases and J by 2 bases, with 17 bases between them. Germline CDR1 reads SGHVS; CDR2 reads FQNEAQ. As DNA, the CDR3 is TGTGCCAGCAGCTTAGCGCCAGTGAGGAGGGGCCCCTACGAGCAGTACTTC. This sequence encodes CASSLAPVRRGPYEQYF. The full variable domain, completed using reference TRBV7-8 and TRBJ2-7, is GAGVSQSPRYKVAKRGQDVALRCDPISGHVSLFWYQQALGQGPEFLTYFQNEAQLDKSGLPSDRFFAERPEGSVSTLKIQRTQQEDSAVYLCASSLAPVRRGPYEQYFGPGTRLTVT.

In its sample, this clonotype was seen many times. The chain is built from TRBV7-2 and TRBJ2-1, with TRBD1 matching over 8 bases. The CDR3 covers 15 residues. The V segment lost 1 base and the J segment 10 bases; nucleotides outside the gene matches: 9. The germline CDR1 and CDR2 sequences are SGHTA and FQGNSA. The CDR3 DNA reads as TGTGCCAGCAGCTTAGGACAGGGGAAAGCAAGCGAGCAGTTCTTC. It encodes CASSLGQGKASEQFF. Filled out from reference TRBV7-2 and TRBJ2-1, the complete variable domain reads GAGVSQSPSNKVTEKGKDVELRCDPISGHTALYWYRQSLGQGLEFLIYFQGNSAPDKSGLPSDRFSAERTGGSVSTLTIQRTQQEDSAVYLCASSLGQGKASEQFFGPGTRLTVL.

The chain has TRBV11-1 and TRBJ1-2; D gene uncertain. Trimming stripped 4 bases from V and 0 bases from J, with 12 bases between. This CDR3 region has 15 residues. CDR1 SGHAT and CDR2 FQDESV come from the germline V gene (reference sequence). CDR3 in amino acids: CASSSYRESNYGYTF. The CDR3, as DNA: TGTGCCAGCAGCTCCTACAGAGAATCTAACTATGGCTACACCTTC.

There are a few counts of this clonotype. V and J are TRBV6-2 or TRBV6-3 and TRBJ2-2; the D is unclear. This CDR3 region has 14 residues. Germline CDR1 reads MNHEY; CDR2 reads SVGEGT. V gave up 2 bases and J gave up 2 bases, with 6 bases separating them. The CDR3 bases are TGTGCCAGCAGTTACCCCCGCAACACCGGGGAGCTGTTTTTT. Its protein is CASSYPRNTGELFF.

The genes are TRBV7-9 and TRBJ1-1; D gene uncertain. CDR1 is SEHNR, CDR2 FQNEAQ, per germline (reference sequence). The CDR3 has 14 residues. Trimming removed 1 base at V and 10 bases at J, with 16 bases between. The CDR3: CASSLEQPSGGAFF. The CDR3 nucleotides read TGTGCCAGCAGCTTAGAACAGCCATCCGGTGGAGCTTTCTTT.

This chain joins TRBV9 and TRBJ2-5; 11 bases match TRBD2. The germline gives CDR1 SGDLS, CDR2 YYNGEE. Trimming cost V 1 base and J 1 base; bases outside gene matches: 3. This CDR3 has 16 residues. The CDR3 bases are TGTGCCAGCAGCGTATCGGGGACTAGCGGCCAAGAGACCCAGTACTTC. Amino acids: CASSVSGTSGQETQYF.

This clonotype turned up a few times. CDR3 sequence reads: CASSEAHRAELNTGELFF. CDR3 nucleotide sequence: TGTGCCAGCAGTGAAGCGCATAGGGCAGAACTGAACACCGGGGAGCTGTTTTTT. The genes are TRBV6-1 and TRBJ2-2; D is ambiguous. The CDR3 extends over 18 amino acids. CDR1 is MNHNS, CDR2 SASEGT, per germline. The V and J ends lost 0 bases and 1 base respectively, with 15 bases between them.

This clonotype came up many times. V is TRBV5-6 and J is TRBJ2-7; D is possibly TRBD2 (6 bases). Germline assignment: CDR1 SGHDT and CDR2 YYEEEE. V lost 2 bases and J 6 bases, leaving 18 bases between the germline ends. The CDR3 is 15 amino acids. The CDR3 reads CASSFVGGGNSEQYF. CDR3 in DNA: TGTGCCAGCAGCTTCGTCGGGGGTGGGAACAGCGAGCAGTACTTC.

This clonotype appeared many times. The V call is TRBV27, the J call TRBJ1-6, with D possibly TRBD1 on 5 matching bases. Trimming took 10 bases from V and 1 from J, leaving 14 bases between them. The CDR3 is 15 amino acids. In germline, CDR1 is MNHEY, CDR2 SMNVEV (reference sequence). The CDR3 DNA reads as TGTGCCACCGGACTGAAGGGGTCCTATAATTCACCCCTCCACTTT. This translates into CATGLKGSYNSPLHF.